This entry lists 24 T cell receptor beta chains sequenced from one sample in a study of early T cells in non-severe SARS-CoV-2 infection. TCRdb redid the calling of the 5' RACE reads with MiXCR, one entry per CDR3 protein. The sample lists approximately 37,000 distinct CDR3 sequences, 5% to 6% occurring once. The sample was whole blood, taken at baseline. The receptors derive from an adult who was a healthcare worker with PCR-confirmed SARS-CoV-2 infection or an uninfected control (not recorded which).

DNA of the CDR3: TGTGCCAGCAGTTTATTGGCTACCAAAAACATTCAGTACTTC. Its translation is CASSLLATKNIQYF. The chain recombines TRBV12-3 or TRBV12-4 with TRBJ2-4; D gene uncertain. The CDR3 runs to 14 residues. V was trimmed by 2 bases and J by 2 bases, leaving 7 bases between them.

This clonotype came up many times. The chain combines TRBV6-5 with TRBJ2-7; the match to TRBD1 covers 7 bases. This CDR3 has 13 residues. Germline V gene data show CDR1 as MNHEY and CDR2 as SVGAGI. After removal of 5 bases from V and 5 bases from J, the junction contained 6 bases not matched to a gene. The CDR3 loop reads CASSPPGGHEQYV. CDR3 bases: TGTGCCAGCAGTCCACCAGGGGGTCACGAGCAGTACGTC.

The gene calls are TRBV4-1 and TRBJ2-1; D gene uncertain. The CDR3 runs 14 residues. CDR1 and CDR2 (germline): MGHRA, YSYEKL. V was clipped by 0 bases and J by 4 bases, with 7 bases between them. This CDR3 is CASSQETDYNEQFF. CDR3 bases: TGCGCCAGCAGCCAAGAAACAGATTACAATGAGCAGTTCTTC.

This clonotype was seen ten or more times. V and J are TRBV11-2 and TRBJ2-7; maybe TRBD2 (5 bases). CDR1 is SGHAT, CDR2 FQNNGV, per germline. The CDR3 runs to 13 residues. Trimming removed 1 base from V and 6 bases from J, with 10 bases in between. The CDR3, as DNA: TGTGCCAGCAGCTTAGCGCCTACTAGCGAGCAGTACGTC. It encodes CASSLAPTSEQYV.

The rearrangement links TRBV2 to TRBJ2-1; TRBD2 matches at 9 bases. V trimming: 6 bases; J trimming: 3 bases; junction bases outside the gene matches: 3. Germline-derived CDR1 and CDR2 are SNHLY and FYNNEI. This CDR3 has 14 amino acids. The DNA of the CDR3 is TGTGCCAGCAGGGCTAGCGGGATCTACAATGAGCAGTTCTTC. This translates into CASRASGIYNEQFF.

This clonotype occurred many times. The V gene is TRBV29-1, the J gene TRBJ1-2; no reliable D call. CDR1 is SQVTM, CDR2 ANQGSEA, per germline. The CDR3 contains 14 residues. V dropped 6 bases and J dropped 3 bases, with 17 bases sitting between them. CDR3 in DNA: TGCAGCGTGACTCCCCGTTTGCGGGACTATGGCTACACCTTC. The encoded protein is CSVTPRLRDYGYTF.

CDR3 sequence: CASTTWAGDYEQYV. CDR3 coding DNA: TGTGCCAGCACCACTTGGGCGGGAGACTACGAGCAGTACGTC. This chain uses TRBV5-4 with TRBJ2-7; 7 bases align to TRBD2. V lost 6 bases to trimming and J lost 3 bases; unmatched junction nucleotides: 9. CDR1 and CDR2 (germline): SGHNT, YYREEE (reference sequence). The CDR3 extends over 14 amino acids.

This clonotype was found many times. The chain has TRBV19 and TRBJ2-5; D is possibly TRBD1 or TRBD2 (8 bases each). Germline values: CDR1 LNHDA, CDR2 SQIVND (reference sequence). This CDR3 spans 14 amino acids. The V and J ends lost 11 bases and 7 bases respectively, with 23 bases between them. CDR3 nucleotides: TGTGCCGCAACGACAGGGGCGGGGGGATGGACCCAGTACTTC. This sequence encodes CAATTGAGGWTQYF.

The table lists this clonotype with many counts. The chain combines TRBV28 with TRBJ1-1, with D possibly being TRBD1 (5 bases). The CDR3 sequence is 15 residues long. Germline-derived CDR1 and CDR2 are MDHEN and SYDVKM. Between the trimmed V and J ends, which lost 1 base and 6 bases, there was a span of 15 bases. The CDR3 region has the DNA TGTGCCAGCAGTTTATCAGGGACGCCGGGGGCTGAAGCTTTCTTT. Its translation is CASSLSGTPGAEAFF.

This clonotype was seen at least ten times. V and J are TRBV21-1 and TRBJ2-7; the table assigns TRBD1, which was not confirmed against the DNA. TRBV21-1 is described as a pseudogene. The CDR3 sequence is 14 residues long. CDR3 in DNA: TGTGCCAGCAGCAATAGGGCAGGGGGCTACGAGCAGTACGTC. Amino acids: CASSNRAGGYEQYV.

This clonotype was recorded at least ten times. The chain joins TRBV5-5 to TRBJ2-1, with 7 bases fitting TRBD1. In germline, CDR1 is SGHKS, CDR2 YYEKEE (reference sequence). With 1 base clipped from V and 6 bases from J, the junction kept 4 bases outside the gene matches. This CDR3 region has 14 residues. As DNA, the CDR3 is TGTGCCAGCAGCTTGAAACAGGGGCCCAATGAGCAGTTCTTC. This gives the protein CASSLKQGPNEQFF.

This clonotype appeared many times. In nucleotides, the CDR3 is TGCAGCGCTTGGACAGGGATCCATGAGCAGTTCTTC. It specifies CSAWTGIHEQFF. This chain connects TRBV29-1 to TRBJ2-1; TRBD1 aligns across 8 bases. Germline-derived CDR1 and CDR2 are SQVTM and ANQGSEA. The trim removed 7 bases at V and 8 bases at J, leaving 7 bases unmatched. The CDR3 is 12 amino acids.

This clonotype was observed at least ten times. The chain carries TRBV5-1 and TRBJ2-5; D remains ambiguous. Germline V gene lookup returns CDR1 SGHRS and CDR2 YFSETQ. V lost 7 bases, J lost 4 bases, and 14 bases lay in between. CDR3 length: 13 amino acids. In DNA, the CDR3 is TGCGCCAGCGGGCGGAAGAGTGGAGAGACCCAGTACTTC. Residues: CASGRKSGETQYF.

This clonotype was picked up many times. The CDR3 is CASSFYGQSINQPQHF. CDR3 in DNA: TGTGCCAGCAGCTTCTATGGGCAGTCTATCAATCAGCCCCAGCATTTT. The rearrangement uses TRBV7-9 and TRBJ1-5; D call uncertain. V lost 3 bases and J lost 3, with 15 bases in between. The germline CDR1 and CDR2 sequences are SEHNR and FQNEAQ (reference sequence). The CDR3 extends over 16 amino acids.

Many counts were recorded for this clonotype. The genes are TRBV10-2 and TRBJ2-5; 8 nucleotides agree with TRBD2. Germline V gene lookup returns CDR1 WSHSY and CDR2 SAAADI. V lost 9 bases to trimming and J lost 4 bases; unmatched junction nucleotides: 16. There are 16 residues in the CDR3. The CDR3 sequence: CASSSGAGAGGETQYF. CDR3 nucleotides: TGCGCCAGTTCCTCGGGAGCGGGAGCGGGTGGAGAGACCCAGTACTTC.

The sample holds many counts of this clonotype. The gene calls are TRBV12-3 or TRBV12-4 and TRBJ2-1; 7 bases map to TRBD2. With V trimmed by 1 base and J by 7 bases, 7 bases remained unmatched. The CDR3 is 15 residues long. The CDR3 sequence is CASSLGRERVNEQFF. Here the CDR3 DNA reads TGTGCCAGCAGTTTAGGGCGGGAGAGGGTAAATGAGCAGTTCTTC.

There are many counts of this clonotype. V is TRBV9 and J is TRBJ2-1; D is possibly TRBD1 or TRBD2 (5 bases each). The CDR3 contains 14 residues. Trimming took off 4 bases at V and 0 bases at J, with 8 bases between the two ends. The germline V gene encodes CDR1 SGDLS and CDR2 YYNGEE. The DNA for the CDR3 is TGTGCCAGCAGCCCCGGGACCTCCTACAATGAGCAGTTCTTC. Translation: CASSPGTSYNEQFF. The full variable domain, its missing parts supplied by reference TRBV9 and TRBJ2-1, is DSGVTQTPKHLITATGQRVTLRCSPRSGDLSVYWYQQSLDQGLQFLIQYYNGEERAKGNILERFSAQQFPDLHSELNLSSLELGDSALYFCASSPGTSYNEQFFGPGTRLTVL.

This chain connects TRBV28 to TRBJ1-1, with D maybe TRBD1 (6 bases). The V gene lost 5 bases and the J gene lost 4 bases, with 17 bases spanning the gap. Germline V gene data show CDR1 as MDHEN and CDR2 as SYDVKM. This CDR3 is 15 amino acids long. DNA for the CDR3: TGTGCCAGCAGTCCCCCCCTGACAGGACCCACTGAAGCTTTCTTT. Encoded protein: CASSPPLTGPTEAFF.

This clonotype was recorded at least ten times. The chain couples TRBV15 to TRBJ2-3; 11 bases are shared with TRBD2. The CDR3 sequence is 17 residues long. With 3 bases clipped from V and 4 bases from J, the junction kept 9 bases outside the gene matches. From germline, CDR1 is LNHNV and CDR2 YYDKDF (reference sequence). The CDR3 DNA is TGTGCCACCAGCAGCCCCTATAGCGGGAGGGCTGCAGATACGCAGTATTTT. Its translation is CATSSPYSGRAADTQYF.

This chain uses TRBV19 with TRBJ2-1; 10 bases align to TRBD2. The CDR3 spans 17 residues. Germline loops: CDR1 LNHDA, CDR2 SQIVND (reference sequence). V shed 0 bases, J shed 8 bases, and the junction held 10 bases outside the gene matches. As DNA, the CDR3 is TGTGCCAGTAGTATAGATCGATGGGCTAGCGGGGGCGATGAGCAGTTCTTC. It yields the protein CASSIDRWASGGDEQFF.

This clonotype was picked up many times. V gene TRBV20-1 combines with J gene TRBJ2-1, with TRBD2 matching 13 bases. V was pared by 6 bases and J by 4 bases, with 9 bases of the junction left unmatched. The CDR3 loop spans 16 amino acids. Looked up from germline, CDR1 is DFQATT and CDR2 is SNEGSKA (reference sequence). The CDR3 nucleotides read TGCAGTGCCCCCGACCCGACTAGCGGGAGGTACAATGAGCAGTTCTTC. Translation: CSAPDPTSGRYNEQFF.

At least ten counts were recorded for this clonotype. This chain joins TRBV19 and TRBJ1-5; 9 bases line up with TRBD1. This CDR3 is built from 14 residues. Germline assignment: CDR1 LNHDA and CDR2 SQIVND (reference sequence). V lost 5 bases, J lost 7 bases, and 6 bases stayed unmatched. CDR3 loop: CASSLGQGRQPQHF. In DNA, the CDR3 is TGTGCCAGTAGTTTAGGACAGGGGCGACAGCCCCAGCATTTT.

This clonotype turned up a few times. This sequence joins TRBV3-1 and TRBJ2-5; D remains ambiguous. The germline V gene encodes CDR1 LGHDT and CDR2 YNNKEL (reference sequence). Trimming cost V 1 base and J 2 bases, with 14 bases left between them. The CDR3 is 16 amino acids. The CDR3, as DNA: TGTGCCAGCAGCCAAGGGCGCCAGCGACCTCAAGAGACCCAGTACTTC. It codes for CASSQGRQRPQETQYF.

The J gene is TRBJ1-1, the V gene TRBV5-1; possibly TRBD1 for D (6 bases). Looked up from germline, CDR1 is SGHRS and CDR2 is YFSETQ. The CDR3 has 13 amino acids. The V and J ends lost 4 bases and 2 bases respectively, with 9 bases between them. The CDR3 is CASSTQGNTEAFF. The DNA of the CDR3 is TGCGCCAGCAGCACACAGGGAAACACTGAAGCTTTCTTT. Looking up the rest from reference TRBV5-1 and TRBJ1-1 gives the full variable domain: KAGVTQTPRYLIKTRGQQVTLSCSPISGHRSVSWYQQTPGQGLQFLFEYFSETQRNKGNFPGRFSGRQFSNSRSEMNVSTLELGDSALYLCASSTQGNTEAFFGQGTRLTVV.